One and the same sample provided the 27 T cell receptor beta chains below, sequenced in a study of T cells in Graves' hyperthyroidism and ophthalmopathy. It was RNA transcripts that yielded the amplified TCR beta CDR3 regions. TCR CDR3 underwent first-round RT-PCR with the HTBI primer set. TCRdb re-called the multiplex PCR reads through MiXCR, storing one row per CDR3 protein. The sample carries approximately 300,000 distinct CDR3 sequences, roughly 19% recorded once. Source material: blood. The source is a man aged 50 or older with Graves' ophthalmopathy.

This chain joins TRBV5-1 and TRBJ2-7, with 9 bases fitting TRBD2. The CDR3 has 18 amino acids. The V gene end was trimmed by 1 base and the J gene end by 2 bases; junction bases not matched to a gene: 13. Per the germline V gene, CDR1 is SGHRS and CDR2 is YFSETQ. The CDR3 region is CASSLRSGRTSFAYEQYF. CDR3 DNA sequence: TGCGCCAGCAGCTTGCGTAGCGGGAGAACATCCTTCGCCTACGAGCAGTACTTC.

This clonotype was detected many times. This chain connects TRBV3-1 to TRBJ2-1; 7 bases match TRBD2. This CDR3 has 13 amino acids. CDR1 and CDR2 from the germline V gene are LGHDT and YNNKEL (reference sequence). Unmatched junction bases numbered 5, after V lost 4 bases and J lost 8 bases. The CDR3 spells CASSPPSGHEQFF. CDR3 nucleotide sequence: TGTGCCAGCAGCCCACCTAGCGGCCATGAGCAGTTCTTC.

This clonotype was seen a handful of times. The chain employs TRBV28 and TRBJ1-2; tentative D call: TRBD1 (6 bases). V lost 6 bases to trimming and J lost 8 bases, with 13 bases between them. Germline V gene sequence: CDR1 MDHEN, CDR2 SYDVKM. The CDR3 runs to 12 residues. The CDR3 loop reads CASRPSTGGYTF. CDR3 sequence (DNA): TGTGCCAGCAGACCCTCTACAGGGGGCTACACCTTC.

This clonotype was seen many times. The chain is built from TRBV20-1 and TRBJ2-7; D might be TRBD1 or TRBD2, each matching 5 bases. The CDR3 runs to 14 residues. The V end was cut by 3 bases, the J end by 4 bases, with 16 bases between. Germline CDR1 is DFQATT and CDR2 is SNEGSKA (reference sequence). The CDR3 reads CSASRALGVYEQYF. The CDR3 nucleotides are TGCAGTGCTAGCCGCGCCTTGGGGGTATACGAGCAGTACTTC.

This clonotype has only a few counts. As DNA, the CDR3 is TGTGCCAGCAGCTTAACAAGGGGGGGGTACAATGAGCAGTTCTTC. This translates into CASSLTRGGYNEQFF. This sequence joins TRBV7-4 and TRBJ2-1, with a weak D call TRBD2 (7 bases). The CDR3 consists of 15 residues. Looked up from germline, CDR1 is SGHVT and CDR2 is SQSDAQ. Trimming shortened V by 2 bases and J by 4 bases, and 12 bases separated the two germline ends. The complete variable domain, with remaining parts taken from reference TRBV7-4 and TRBJ2-1, reads GAGVSQSPRYKVAKRGRDVALRCDSISGHVTLYWYRQTLGQGSEVLTYSQSDAQRDKSGRPSGRFSAERPERSVSTLKIQRTEQGDSAVYLCASSLTRGGYNEQFFGPGTRLTVL.

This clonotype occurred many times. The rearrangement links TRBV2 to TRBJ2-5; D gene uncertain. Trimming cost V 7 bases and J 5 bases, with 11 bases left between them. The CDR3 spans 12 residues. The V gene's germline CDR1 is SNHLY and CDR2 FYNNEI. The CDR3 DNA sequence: TGTGCCAGCATCGCTCTCGGCGAGACCCAGTACTTC. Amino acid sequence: CASIALGETQYF.

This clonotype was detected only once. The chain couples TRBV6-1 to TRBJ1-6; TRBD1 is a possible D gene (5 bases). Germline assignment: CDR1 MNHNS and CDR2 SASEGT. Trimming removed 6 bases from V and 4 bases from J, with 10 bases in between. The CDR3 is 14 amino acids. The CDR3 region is CASSQGPYNSPLHF. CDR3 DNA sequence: TGTGCCAGCAGCCAGGGTCCATATAATTCACCCCTCCACTTT.

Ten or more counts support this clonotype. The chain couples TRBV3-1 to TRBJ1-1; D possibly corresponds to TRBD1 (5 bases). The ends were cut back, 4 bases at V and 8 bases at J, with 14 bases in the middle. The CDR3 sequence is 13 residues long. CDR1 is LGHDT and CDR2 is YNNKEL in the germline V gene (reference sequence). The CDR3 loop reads CASSLRAGKEAFF. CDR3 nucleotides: TGTGCCAGCAGCCTACGGGCAGGGAAAGAAGCTTTCTTT.

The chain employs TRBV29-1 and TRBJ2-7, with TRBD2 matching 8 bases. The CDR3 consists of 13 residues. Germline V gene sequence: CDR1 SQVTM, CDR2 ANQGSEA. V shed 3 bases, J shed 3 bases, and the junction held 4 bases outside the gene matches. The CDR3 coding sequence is TGCAGCGTTGATAGCGGGAAAAACTACGAGCAGTACTTC. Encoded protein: CSVDSGKNYEQYF.

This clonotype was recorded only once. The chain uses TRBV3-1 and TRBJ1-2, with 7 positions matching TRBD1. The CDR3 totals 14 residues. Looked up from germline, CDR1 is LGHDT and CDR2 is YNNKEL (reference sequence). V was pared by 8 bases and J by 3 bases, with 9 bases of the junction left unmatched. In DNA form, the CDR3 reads TGTGCCAGCCGACCCACAGGGGCCTACTATGGCTACACCTTC. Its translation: CASRPTGAYYGYTF. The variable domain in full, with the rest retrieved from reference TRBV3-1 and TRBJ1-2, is DTAVSQTPKYLVTQMGNDKSIKCEQNLGHDTMYWYKQDSKKFLKIMFSYNNKELIINETVPNRFSPKSPDKAHLNLHINSLELGDSAVYFCASRPTGAYYGYTFGSGTRLTVV.

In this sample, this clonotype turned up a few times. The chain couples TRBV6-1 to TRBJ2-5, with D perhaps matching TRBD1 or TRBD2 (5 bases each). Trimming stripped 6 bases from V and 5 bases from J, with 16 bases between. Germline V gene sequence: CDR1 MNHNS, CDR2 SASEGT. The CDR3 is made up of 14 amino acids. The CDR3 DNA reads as TGTGCCAGCAGCTCCGACAGCGGTGGGGAGACCCAGTACTTC. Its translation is CASSSDSGGETQYF.

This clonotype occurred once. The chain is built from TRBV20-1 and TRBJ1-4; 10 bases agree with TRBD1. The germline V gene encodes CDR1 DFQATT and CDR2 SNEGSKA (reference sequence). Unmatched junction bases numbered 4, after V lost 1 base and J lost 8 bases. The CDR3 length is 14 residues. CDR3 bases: TGCAGTGCTAGAGGGTCGGGACAGGGGGAAAAACTGTTTTTT. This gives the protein CSARGSGQGEKLFF.

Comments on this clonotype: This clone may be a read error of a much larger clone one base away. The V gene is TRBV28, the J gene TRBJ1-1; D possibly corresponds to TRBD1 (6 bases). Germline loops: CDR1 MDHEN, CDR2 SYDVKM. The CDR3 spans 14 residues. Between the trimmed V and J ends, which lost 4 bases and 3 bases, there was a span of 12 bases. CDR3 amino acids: CASSSRGGDTEAFF. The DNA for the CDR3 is TGTGCCAGCAGTTCCAGGGGAGGAGACACTGAAGCTTTCTTT.

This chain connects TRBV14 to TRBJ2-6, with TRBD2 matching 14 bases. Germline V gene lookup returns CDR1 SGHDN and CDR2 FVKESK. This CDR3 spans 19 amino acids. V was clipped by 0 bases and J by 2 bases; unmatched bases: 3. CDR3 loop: CASSQEGGLAGAGANVLTF. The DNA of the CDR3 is TGTGCCAGCAGCCAAGAAGGGGGACTAGCGGGAGCTGGGGCCAACGTCCTGACTTTC.

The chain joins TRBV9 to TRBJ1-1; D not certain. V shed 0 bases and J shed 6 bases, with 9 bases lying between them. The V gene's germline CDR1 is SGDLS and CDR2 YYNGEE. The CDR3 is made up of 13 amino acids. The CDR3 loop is CASSVGGRAEAFF. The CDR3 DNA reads TGTGCCAGCAGCGTAGGGGGTCGGGCTGAAGCTTTCTTT. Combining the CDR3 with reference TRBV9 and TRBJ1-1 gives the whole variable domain DSGVTQTPKHLITATGQRVTLRCSPRSGDLSVYWYQQSLDQGLQFLIQYYNGEERAKGNILERFSAQQFPDLHSELNLSSLELGDSALYFCASSVGGRAEAFFGQGTRLTVV.

CDR3 region: CASSEWGSGNTIYF. CDR3 coding DNA: TGTGCCAGCAGTGAATGGGGCTCTGGAAACACCATATATTTT. The chain links TRBV25-1 to TRBJ1-3; D is unclear. Germline-derived CDR1 and CDR2 are MGHDK and SYGVNS. Trimming removed 1 base at V and 0 bases at J, with 4 bases between. The CDR3 loop spans 14 amino acids.

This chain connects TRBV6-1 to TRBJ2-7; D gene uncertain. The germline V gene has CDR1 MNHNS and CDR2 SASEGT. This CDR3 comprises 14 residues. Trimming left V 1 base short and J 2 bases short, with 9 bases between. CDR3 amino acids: CASSEVVTPYEQYF. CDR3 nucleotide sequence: TGTGCCAGCAGTGAAGTGGTGACCCCCTACGAGCAGTACTTC.

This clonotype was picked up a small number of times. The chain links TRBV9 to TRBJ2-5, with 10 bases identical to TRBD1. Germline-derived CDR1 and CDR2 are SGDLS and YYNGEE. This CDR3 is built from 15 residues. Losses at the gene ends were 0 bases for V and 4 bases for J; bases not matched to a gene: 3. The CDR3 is CASSVGTGGRETQYF. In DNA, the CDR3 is TGTGCCAGCAGCGTAGGGACAGGGGGACGAGAGACCCAGTACTTC.

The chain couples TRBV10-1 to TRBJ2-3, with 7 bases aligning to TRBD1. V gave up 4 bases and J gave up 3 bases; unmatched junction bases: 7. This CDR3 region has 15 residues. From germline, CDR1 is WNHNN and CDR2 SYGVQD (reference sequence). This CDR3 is CASSVEGAGTDTQYF. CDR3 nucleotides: TGCGCCAGCAGTGTTGAGGGGGCTGGGACAGATACGCAGTATTTT.

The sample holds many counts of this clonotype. CDR3 nucleotide sequence: TGTGCCAGCCTTAAGGGGGCAGATACGCAGTATTTT. Protein: CASLKGADTQYF. This rearrangement joins TRBV2 to TRBJ2-3; maybe TRBD1 (6 bases). The CDR3 totals 12 residues. CDR1 is SNHLY and CDR2 is FYNNEI in the germline V gene. Trimming removed 8 bases from V and 4 bases from J, with 10 bases in between.

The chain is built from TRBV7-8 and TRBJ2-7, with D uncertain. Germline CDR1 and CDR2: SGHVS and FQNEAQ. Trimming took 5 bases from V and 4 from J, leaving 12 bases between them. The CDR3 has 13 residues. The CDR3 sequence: CASSPTVGYEQYF. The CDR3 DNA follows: TGTGCCAGCAGCCCTACCGTAGGGTACGAGCAGTACTTC.

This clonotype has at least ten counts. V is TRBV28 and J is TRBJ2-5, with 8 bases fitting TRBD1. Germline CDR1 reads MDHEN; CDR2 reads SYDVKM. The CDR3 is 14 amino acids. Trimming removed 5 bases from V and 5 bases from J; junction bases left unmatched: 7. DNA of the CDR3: TGTGCCAGCAGTGGAGCAGGGGGCGCGGAGACCCAGTACTTC. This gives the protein CASSGAGGAETQYF.

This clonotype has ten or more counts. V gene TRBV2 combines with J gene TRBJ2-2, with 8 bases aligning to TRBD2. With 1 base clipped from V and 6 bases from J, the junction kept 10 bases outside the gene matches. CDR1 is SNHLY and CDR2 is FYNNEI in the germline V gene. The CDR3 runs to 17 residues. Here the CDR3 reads CASSEVAGGQVAGELFF. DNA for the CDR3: TGTGCCAGCAGTGAAGTCGCGGGAGGCCAGGTAGCCGGGGAGCTGTTTTTT.

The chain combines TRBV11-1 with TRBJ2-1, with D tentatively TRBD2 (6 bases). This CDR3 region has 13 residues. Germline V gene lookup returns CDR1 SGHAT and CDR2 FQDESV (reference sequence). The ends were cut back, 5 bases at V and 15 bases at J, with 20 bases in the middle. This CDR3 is CASSHPPLARPFF. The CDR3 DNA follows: TGTGCCAGCAGCCATCCTCCCCTAGCGCGCCCGTTCTTC. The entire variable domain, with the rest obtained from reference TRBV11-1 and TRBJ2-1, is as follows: EAEVAQSPRYKITEKSQAVAFWCDPISGHATLYWYRQILGQGPELLVQFQDESVVDDSQLPKDRFSAERLKGVDSTLKIQPAELGDSAMYLCASSHPPLARPFFGPGTRLTVL.

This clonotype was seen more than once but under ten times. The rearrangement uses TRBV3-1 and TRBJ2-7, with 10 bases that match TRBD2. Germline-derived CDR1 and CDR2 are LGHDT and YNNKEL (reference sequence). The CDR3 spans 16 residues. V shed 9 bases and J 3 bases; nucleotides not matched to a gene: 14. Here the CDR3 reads CASKMTGTSAFYEQYF. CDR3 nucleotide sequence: TGTGCCAGTAAAATGACCGGGACTAGCGCCTTCTACGAGCAGTACTTC.

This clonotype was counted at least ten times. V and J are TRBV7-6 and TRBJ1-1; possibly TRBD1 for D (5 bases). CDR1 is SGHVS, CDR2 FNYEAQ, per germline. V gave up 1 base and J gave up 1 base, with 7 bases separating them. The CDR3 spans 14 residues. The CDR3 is CASSLVGPNTEAFF. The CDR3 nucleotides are TGTGCCAGCAGCTTAGTGGGACCGAACACTGAAGCTTTCTTT.

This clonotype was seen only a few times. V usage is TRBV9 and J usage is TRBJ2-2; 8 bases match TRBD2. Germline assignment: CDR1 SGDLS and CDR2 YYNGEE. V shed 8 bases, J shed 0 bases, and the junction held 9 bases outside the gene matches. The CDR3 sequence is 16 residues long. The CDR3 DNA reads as TGTGCCAGTACCCGGGGGGGGGGCGCGAACACCGGGGAGCTGTTTTTT. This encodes CASTRGGGANTGELFF.